The rows below give T cell receptor beta chains drawn from one sample of a study of beta chain features in type 1 diabetes. The table came from immunoSEQ multiplex PCR; TCRdb's copy has only in-frame clones and leaves some out. The sample shows about 160,000 clones, 7.8% of them seen only once. Sequenced: central memory CD4+ T cells from blood. These receptors all stem from a woman aged 35 to 49 with type 1 diabetes. CDR3s include the opening cysteine and the closing phenylalanine or tryptophan.

j_call v_call cdr3_aa
TRBJ1-5 TRBV2 CASSEGREGQPQHF
TRBJ2-2 TRBV9 CASSPNVGQGNTGELFF
TRBJ2-5 TRBV2 CASSESISGETQYF
TRBJ2-1 TRBV7-9 CASSLEQGNEQFF
TRBJ2-2 TRBV10-3 CAITPVEGAGELFF
TRBJ1-5 TRBV27 CASSLRAQYNQPQHF
TRBJ2-2 TRBV5-1 CASGSGGELFF
TRBJ1-1 TRBV7-9 CASSLSGGYDTEAFF
TRBJ2-2 TRBV7-2 CASTVTGGNTGELFF
TRBJ2-1 TRBV7-2 CASVFGQDFDGKQFF
TRBJ2-1 TRBV5-1 CASSLEGQGGNEQFF
TRBJ2-1 TRBV7-3 CASSLDRAVYNEQFF
TRBJ2-7 TRBV27 CASSGPYEQYF
TRBJ1-5 TRBV19 CASSPLGGSLRNQPQHF
TRBJ2-3 TRBV7-3 CASNTGAITDTQYF